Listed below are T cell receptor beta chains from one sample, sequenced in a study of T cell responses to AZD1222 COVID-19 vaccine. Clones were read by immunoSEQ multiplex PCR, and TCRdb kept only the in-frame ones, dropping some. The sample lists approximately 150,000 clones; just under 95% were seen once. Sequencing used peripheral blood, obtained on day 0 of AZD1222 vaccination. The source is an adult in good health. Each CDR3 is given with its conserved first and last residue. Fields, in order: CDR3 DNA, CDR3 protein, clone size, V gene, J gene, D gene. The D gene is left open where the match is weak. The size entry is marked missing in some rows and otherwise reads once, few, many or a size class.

TGTGCCAGCAGGACGCCTGGGACAGGGGGCGCGTACGAGCAGTACTTC	CASRTPGTGGAYEQYF	NA	TRBV11-2	TRBJ2-7	TRBD1
TGTGCCAGCAGTTTGACGGGACAGGGTATCTACGAGCAGTACTTC	CASSLTGQGIYEQYF	once	TRBV27	TRBJ2-7	TRBD1
TGTGCCAGCAGCGCCACAGGGACTCATGGCTACACCTTC	CASSATGTHGYTF	NA	TRBV5-4	TRBJ1-2	NA
TGTGCCAGCTCCCCAAGGCTGGCGGGAGTCTCGGATACGCAGTATTTT	CASSPRLAGVSDTQYF	NA	TRBV25-1	TRBJ2-3	TRBD2
TGTGCCAGTACGGCCCCCGGGGGAGGGGCATATGAAAAACTGTTTTTT	CASTAPGGGAYEKLFF	NA	TRBV19	TRBJ1-4	NA
TGTGCCTGGGGTTATCCCTTCCCTTTCACCCCGCGGGGTTATGGCTACACCTTC	CAWGYPFPFTPRGYGYTF	NA	TRBV30	TRBJ1-2	NA
TGTGCCAGCAGCTTAAGGAATGGCTACGAGCAGTACTTC	CASSLRNGYEQYF	NA	TRBV7-2	TRBJ2-7	NA
TGCGCCAGCAGCTTGGCCGGGGCAGGGGGCGCGGCTTTCTTT	CASSLAGAGGAAFF	NA	TRBV5-1	TRBJ1-1	TRBD1
TGTGCCATCAGTCCGGGACAGGGGGCCTACGAGCAGTACTTC	CAISPGQGAYEQYF	NA	TRBV10-3	TRBJ2-7	TRBD1
TGTGCCAGCAGCTCGAGCGGGGGACCCTACAATGAGCAGTTCTTC	CASSSSGGPYNEQFF	NA	TRBV11-2	TRBJ2-1	TRBD2